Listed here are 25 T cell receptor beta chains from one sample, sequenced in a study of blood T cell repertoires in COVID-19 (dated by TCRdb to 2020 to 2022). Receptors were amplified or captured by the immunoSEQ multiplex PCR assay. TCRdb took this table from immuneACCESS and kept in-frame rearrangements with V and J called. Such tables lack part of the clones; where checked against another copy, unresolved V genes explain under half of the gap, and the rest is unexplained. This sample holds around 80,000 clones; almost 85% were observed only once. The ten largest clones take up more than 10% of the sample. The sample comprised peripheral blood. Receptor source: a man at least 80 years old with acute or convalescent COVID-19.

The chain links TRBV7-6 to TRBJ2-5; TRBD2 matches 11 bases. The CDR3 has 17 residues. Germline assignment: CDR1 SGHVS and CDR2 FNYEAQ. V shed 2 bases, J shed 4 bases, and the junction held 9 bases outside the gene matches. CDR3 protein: CASSLPVSGGAGETQYF. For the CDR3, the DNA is TGTGCCAGCAGCTTACCTGTTAGCGGGGGGGCAGGAGAGACCCAGTACTTC.

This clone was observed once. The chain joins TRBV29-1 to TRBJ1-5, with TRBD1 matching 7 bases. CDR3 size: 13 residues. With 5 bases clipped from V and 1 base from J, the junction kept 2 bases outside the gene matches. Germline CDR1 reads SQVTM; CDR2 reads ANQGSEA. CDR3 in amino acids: CSVLTGSNQPQHF. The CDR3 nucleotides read TGCAGCGTTCTGACAGGGAGCAATCAGCCCCAGCATTTT.

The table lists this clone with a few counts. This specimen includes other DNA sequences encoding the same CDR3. This CDR3 is CASSIDRGYGYTF. The CDR3 nucleotides read TGTGCCAGTAGTATAGACAGGGGCTATGGCTACACCTTC. This sequence joins TRBV19 and TRBJ1-2; tentative D call: TRBD1 (6 bases). CDR1 is LNHDA and CDR2 is SQIVND in the germline V gene (reference sequence). The CDR3 spans 13 residues. V lost 0 bases and J 4 bases, leaving 6 bases between the germline ends. Together with reference TRBV19 and TRBJ1-2, the CDR3 gives the full variable domain: DGGITQSPKYLFRKEGQNVTLSCEQNLNHDAMYWYRQDPGQGLRLIYYSQIVNDFQKGDIAEGYSVSREKKESFPLTVTSAQKNPTAFYLCASSIDRGYGYTFGSGTRLTVV.

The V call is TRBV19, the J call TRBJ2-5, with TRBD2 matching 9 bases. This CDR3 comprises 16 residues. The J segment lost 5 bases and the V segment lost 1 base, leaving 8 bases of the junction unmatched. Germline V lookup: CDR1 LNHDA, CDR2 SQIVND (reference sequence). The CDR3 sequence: CASSIVGGGARETQYF. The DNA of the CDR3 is TGTGCCAGTAGTATAGTAGGCGGGGGGGCTCGGGAGACCCAGTACTTC.

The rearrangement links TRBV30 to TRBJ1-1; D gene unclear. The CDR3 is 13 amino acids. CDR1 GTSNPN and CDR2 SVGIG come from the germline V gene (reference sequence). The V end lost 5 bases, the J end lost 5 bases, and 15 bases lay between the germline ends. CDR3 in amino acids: CAWSAEARTEAFF. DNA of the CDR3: TGTGCCTGGTCCGCCGAGGCCCGGACTGAAGCTTTCTTT.

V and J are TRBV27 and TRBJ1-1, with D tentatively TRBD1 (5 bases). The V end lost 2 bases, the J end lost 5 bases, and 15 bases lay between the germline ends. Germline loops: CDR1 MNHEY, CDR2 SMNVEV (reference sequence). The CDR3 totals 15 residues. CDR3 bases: TGTGCCAGCAGTTTACAGTCAGGGAGGGGAACTGAAGCTTTCTTT. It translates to CASSLQSGRGTEAFF.

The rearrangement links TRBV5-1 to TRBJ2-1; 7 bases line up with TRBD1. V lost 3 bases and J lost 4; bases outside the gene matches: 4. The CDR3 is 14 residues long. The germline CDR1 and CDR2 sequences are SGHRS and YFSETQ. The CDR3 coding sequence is TGCGCCAGCAGCTCTACACAGGGGTACAATGAGCAGTTCTTC. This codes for CASSSTQGYNEQFF.

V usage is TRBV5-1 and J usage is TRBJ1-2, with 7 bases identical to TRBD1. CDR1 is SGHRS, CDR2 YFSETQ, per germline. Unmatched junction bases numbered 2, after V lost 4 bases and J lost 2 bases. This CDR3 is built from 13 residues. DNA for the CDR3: TGCGCCAGCAGCCAAGGGGGCAACTATGGCTACACCTTC. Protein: CASSQGGNYGYTF.

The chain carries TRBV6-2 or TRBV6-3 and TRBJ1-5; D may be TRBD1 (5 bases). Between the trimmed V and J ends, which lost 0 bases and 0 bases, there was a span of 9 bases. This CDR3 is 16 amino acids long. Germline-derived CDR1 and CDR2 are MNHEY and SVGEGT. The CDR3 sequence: CASSYSTGSSNQPQHF. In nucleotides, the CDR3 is TGTGCCAGCAGTTACTCCACAGGTAGTAGCAATCAGCCCCAGCATTTT.

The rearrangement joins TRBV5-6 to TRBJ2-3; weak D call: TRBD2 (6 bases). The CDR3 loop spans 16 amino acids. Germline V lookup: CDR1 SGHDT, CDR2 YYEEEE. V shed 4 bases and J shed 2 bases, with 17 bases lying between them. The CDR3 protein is CASSTTTSWLTDTQYF. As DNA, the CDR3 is TGTGCCAGCAGCACTACTACTAGCTGGCTCACAGATACGCAGTATTTT.

The CDR3 DNA follows: TGTGCCAGCAGCTTACAGGGGTATGGCTACACCTTC. Translated, it gives CASSLQGYGYTF. The chain has TRBV5-6 and TRBJ1-2; 7 bases line up with TRBD1. Germline loops: CDR1 SGHDT, CDR2 YYEEEE. The CDR3 sequence is 12 residues long. The V segment lost 2 bases and the J segment 5 bases; nucleotides outside the gene matches: 0.

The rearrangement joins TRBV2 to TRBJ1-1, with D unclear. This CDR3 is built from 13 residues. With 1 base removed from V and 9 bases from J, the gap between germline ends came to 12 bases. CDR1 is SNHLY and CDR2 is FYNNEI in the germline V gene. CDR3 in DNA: TGTGCCAGCAGTGAAGGAGCCGGGAAACAAGCTTTCTTT. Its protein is CASSEGAGKQAFF.

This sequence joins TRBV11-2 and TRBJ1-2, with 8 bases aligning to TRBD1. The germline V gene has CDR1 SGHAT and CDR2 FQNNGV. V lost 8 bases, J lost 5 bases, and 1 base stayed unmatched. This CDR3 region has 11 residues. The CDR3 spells CASHRGYGYTF. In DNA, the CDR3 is TGTGCCAGCCACAGGGGGTATGGCTACACCTTC.

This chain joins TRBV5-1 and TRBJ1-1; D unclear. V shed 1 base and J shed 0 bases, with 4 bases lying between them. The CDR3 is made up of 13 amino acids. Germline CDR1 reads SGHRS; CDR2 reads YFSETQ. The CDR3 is CASSLWLNTEAFF. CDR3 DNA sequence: TGCGCCAGCAGCTTGTGGCTGAACACTGAAGCTTTCTTT.

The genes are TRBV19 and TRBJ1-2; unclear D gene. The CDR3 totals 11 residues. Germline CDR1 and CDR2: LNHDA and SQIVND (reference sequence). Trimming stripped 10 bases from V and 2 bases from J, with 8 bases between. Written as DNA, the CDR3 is TGTGCCACCAACATGAACTATGGCTACACCTTC. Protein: CATNMNYGYTF.

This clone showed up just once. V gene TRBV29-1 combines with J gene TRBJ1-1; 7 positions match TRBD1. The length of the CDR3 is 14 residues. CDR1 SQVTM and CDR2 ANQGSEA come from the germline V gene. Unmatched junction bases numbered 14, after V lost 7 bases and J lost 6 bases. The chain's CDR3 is CSARKRQGLAEAFF. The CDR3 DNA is TGCAGCGCTAGAAAAAGACAGGGTTTGGCTGAAGCTTTCTTT.

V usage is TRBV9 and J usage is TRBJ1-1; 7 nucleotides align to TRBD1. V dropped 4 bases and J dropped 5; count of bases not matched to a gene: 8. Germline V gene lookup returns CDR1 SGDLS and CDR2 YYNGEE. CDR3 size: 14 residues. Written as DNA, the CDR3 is TGTGCCAGCAGCCCTCGACAGGGAGGAACTGAAGCTTTCTTT. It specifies CASSPRQGGTEAFF.

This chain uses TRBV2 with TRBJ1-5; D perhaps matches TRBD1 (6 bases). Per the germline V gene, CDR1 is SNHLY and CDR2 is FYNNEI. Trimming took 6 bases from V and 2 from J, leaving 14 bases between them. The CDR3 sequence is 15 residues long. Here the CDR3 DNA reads TGTGCCAGCAGCCCACCAGGGGATGGCAATCAGCCCCAGCATTTT. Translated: CASSPPGDGNQPQHF.

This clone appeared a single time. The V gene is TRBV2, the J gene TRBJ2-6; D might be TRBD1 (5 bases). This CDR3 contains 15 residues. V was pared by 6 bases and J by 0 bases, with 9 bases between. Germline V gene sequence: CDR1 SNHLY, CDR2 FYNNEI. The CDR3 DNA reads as TGTGCCAGCAGGAAAGACAGCTCTGGGGCCAACGTCCTGACTTTC. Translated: CASRKDSSGANVLTF.

The CDR3 spells CASSPGQVTTDEAFF. The CDR3 DNA reads as TGTGCCAGCAGCCCGGGACAGGTCACGACGGATGAAGCTTTCTTT. This chain links TRBV7-9 with TRBJ1-1, with TRBD1 matching over 8 bases. The V segment lost 5 bases and the J segment 7 bases; nucleotides outside the gene matches: 12. The CDR3 has 15 residues. Germline CDR1 is SEHNR and CDR2 is FQNEAQ (reference sequence).

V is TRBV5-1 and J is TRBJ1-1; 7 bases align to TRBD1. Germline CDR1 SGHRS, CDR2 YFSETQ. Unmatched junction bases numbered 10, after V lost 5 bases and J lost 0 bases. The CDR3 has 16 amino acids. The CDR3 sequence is CASRPGQTHMNTEAFF. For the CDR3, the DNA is TGCGCCAGCAGGCCGGGACAGACCCACATGAACACTGAAGCTTTCTTT.

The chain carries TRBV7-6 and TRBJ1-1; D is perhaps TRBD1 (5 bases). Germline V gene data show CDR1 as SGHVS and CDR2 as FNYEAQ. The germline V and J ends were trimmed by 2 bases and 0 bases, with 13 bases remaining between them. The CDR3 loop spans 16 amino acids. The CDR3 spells CASSLRGDLMNTEAFF. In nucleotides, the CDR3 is TGTGCCAGCAGCTTACGGGGGGACCTGATGAACACTGAAGCTTTCTTT.

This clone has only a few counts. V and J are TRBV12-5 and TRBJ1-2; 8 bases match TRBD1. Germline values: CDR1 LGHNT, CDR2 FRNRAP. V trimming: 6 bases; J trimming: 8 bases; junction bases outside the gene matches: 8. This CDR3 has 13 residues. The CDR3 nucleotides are TGTGCTAGTGGCAAGGGGACAGGACTCGGCTACACCTTC. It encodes CASGKGTGLGYTF.

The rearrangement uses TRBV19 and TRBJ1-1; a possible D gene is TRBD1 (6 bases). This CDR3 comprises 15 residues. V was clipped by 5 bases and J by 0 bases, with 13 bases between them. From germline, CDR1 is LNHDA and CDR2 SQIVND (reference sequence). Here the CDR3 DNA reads TGTGCCAGTAGTTTCTCCGGGACAATGAACACTGAAGCTTTCTTT. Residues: CASSFSGTMNTEAFF.

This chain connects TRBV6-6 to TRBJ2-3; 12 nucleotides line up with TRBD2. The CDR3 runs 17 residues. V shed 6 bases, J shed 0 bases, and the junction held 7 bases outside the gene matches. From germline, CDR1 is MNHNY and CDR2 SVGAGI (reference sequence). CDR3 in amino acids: CASSRKLAGGSTDTQYF. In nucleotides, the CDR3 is TGTGCCAGCAGCCGAAAACTAGCGGGGGGTAGCACAGATACGCAGTATTTT.